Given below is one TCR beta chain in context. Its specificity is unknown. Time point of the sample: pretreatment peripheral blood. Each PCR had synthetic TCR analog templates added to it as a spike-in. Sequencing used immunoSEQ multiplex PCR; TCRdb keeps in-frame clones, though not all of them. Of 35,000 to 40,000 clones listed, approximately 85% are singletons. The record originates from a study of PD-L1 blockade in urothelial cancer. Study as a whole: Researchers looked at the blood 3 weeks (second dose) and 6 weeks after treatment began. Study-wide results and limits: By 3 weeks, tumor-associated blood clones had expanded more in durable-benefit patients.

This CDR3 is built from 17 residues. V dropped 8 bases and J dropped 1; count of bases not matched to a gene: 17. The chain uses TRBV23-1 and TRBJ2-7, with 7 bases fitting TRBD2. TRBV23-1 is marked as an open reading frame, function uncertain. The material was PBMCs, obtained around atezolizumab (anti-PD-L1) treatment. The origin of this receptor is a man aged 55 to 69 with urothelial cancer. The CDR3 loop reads CASSQLGGPGRSYEQYF. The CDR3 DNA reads TGCGCCAGCTCTCAGCTCGGGGGACCCGGGAGGTCCTACGAGCAGTACTTC.